The present T cell receptor beta chain was sequenced within a study of blood T cell repertoires in COVID-19. About the research overall: Samples taken during acute and convalescent COVID-19 were collected in the United States, Italy and Spain. Sources were T cells, B-cell-depleted T cells, or PBMCs; the material itself was cDNA or gDNA.

Germline loops: CDR1 SGHDN, CDR2 FVKESK. Trimming cost V 6 bases and J 11 bases, with 17 bases left between them. The CDR3 spans 13 residues. Source study methods: By means of reference gene primer amplification, nucleated cell counts were estimated. TCRdb keeps only in-frame clones here, not all; method: immunoSEQ multiplex PCR. V, J and clone size derive from that table, while D and trimming were established from the DNA sequence. Of 140,000 or so clones listed, 75% to 90% are singletons. Sample: peripheral blood. J is TRBJ2-1 and V is TRBV14; D possibly corresponds to TRBD2 (6 bases). The source is a woman in her sixties with active COVID-19. This CDR3 is CASSWGGVRKQFF. CDR3 nucleotide sequence: TGTGCCAGCAGTTGGGGCGGGGTTAGAAAGCAGTTCTTC.